These 18 T cell receptor beta chains originate from one sample sequenced in a study of blood T cell repertoires in COVID-19. Using immunoSEQ multiplex PCR, the repertoire was profiled, and TCRdb retains in-frame clones only, with some absent. The sample includes 300,000 to 450,000 clones, roughly 86% of them seen just once. The sequenced sample consisted of peripheral blood. Receptors were obtained from a woman aged 60-70 years with COVID-19, enrolled during active disease.

The rearrangement uses TRBV28 and TRBJ2-1; 11 bases agree with TRBD1. V was clipped by 8 bases and J by 7 bases; unmatched bases: 10. Germline-derived CDR1 and CDR2 are MDHEN and SYDVKM. The CDR3 extends over 15 amino acids. The CDR3 spells CASSATGTGGNEQFF. The DNA of the CDR3 is TGTGCCAGCTCGGCCACCGGGACAGGGGGAAATGAGCAGTTCTTC.

This clone is a singleton in its sample. The V gene is TRBV19, the J gene TRBJ2-1, with D maybe TRBD1 (6 bases). V was shortened by 6 bases and J by 1 base, with 13 bases between the two germline ends. Germline V gene sequence: CDR1 LNHDA, CDR2 SQIVND (reference sequence). This CDR3 spans 15 amino acids. The CDR3 region is CASRPSTGSYNEQFF. CDR3 in DNA: TGTGCCAGTAGACCATCGACAGGTTCCTACAATGAGCAGTTCTTC.

The CDR3, as DNA: TGTGCCAGCTCACCTGTCGGACAGCAGTATGAAAAACTGTTTTTT. This sequence encodes CASSPVGQQYEKLFF. The chain links TRBV18 to TRBJ1-4, with a weak D call TRBD1 (6 bases). Germline CDR1 KGHSH, CDR2 LQKENI. The length of the CDR3 is 15 residues. Between the trimmed V and J ends, which lost 3 bases and 6 bases, there was a span of 14 bases.

A few counts support this clone. The chain uses TRBV27 and TRBJ1-2, with 7 bases identical to TRBD1. The V and J ends lost 5 bases and 8 bases, in that order; junction bases with no gene match: 11. The CDR3 length is 14 residues. CDR1 MNHEY and CDR2 SMNVEV come from the germline V gene (reference sequence). The CDR3 DNA is TGTGCCAGCAGTAACCGACAGGGCAGAAAAGGCTACACCTTC. Protein product: CASSNRQGRKGYTF.

In regard to this clone: Within the sample, other DNA sequences also encode this same CDR3. The rearrangement links TRBV18 to TRBJ1-1; 7 bases are shared with TRBD1. Germline V gene sequence: CDR1 KGHSH, CDR2 LQKENI. CDR3 length equals 12 residues. The V segment lost 2 bases and the J segment 11 bases; nucleotides outside the gene matches: 5. The CDR3 DNA reads as TGTGCCAGCTCACCAGACAGGGTAGAGGCTTTCTTT. It encodes CASSPDRVEAFF. Variable domain in full (rest from reference TRBV18 and TRBJ1-1): NAGVMQNPRHLVRRRGQEARLRCSPMKGHSHVYWYRQLPEEGLKFMVYLQKENIIDESGMPKERFSAEFPKEGPSILRIQQVVRGDSAAYFCASSPDRVEAFFGQGTRLTVV.

V and J are TRBV5-1 and TRBJ1-4; TRBD1 matches 7 bases. J gave up 5 bases and V 5 bases, and 6 bases lay outside the gene matches. CDR3 size: 14 residues. Germline CDR1 reads SGHRS; CDR2 reads YFSETQ. CDR3 sequence (DNA): TGCGCCAGCAGGCCGGGACAGATAAATGAAAAACTGTTTTTT. Translation gives CASRPGQINEKLFF.

The rearrangement joins TRBV24-1 to TRBJ1-1; the D gene is possibly TRBD1 (5 bases). Trimming took 7 bases from V and 8 from J, leaving 16 bases between them. From germline, CDR1 is KGHDR and CDR2 SFDVKD. There are 13 residues in the CDR3. CDR3 protein: CATSGGPRREAFF. The CDR3 region has the DNA TGTGCCACCAGCGGGGGTCCAAGAAGGGAAGCTTTCTTT.

The chain has TRBV7-2 and TRBJ2-3; D possibly corresponds to TRBD1 (6 bases). The germline V and J ends were trimmed by 3 bases and 0 bases, with 13 bases remaining between them. The CDR3 runs 16 residues. CDR1 and CDR2 (germline): SGHTA, FQGNSA. The CDR3 sequence: CASSLGAGGSTDTQYF. CDR3 DNA: TGTGCCAGCAGCTTGGGGGCCGGCGGTAGCACAGATACGCAGTATTTT.

The gene calls are TRBV11-3 and TRBJ2-1; 8 nucleotides match TRBD1. Looked up from germline, CDR1 is SGHNT and CDR2 is YENEEA. With V trimmed by 1 base and J by 4 bases, 3 bases remained unmatched. The CDR3 length is 15 residues. The CDR3: CASSLGTGQYNEQFF. The CDR3 nucleotides are TGTGCCAGCAGCTTAGGGACAGGGCAGTACAATGAGCAGTTCTTC.

This chain joins TRBV5-1 and TRBJ2-5; 11 bases map to TRBD2. Germline CDR1 reads SGHRS; CDR2 reads YFSETQ. This CDR3 has 16 residues. With V trimmed by 3 bases and J by 2 bases, 6 bases remained unmatched. CDR3 in amino acids: CASSYPSGGRQETQYF. CDR3 in DNA: TGCGCCAGCAGCTATCCTAGCGGGGGGAGACAAGAGACCCAGTACTTC.

V and J are TRBV2 and TRBJ1-3; TRBD1 matches at 9 bases. Germline CDR1 SNHLY, CDR2 FYNNEI. Trimming took 5 bases from V and 0 from J; bases not matched to a gene: 8. The CDR3 spans 17 residues. CDR3 bases: TGTGCCAGCAGTCCCCGGACAGGGGTGCTCTCTGGAAACACCATATATTTT. Amino acid sequence: CASSPRTGVLSGNTIYF.

This chain uses TRBV18 with TRBJ1-2; D remains unclear. The CDR3 sequence is 13 residues long. Germline CDR1 and CDR2: KGHSH and LQKENI. V shed 5 bases and J shed 1 base, with 8 bases lying between them. The CDR3 spells CASSWADNYGYTF. CDR3 in DNA: TGTGCCAGCTCATGGGCAGATAACTATGGCTACACCTTC.

The chain joins TRBV7-2 to TRBJ2-7, with 10 positions matching TRBD2. Germline V CDR1 and CDR2: SGHTA, FQGNSA. This CDR3 is 15 amino acids long. Losses at the gene ends were 2 bases for V and 1 base for J; bases not matched to a gene: 2. The CDR3 DNA follows: TGTGCCAGCAGCTTACGACTAGCGGGTTCCTACGAGCAGTACTTC. Translated: CASSLRLAGSYEQYF.

This clone was seen just once. The chain joins TRBV9 to TRBJ2-5, with 8 nucleotides matching TRBD2. Germline trimming cut 4 bases from V and 3 bases from J; bases unmatched to any gene: 11. The CDR3 covers 16 residues. Looked up from germline, CDR1 is SGDLS and CDR2 is YYNGEE. CDR3 loop: CASSTSIGTRKETQYF. Here the CDR3 DNA reads TGTGCCAGCAGCACGAGCATAGGGACTAGAAAAGAGACCCAGTACTTC.

This chain connects TRBV6-6 to TRBJ1-4; 8 nucleotides align to TRBD1. CDR3 size: 14 residues. Germline loops: CDR1 MNHNY, CDR2 SVGAGI (reference sequence). V lost 7 bases and J lost 5; bases outside the gene matches: 6. The CDR3 coding sequence is TGTGCCAGCATCGCGGACAGGGAAAATGAAAAACTGTTTTTT. This codes for CASIADRENEKLFF.

The chain carries TRBV28 and TRBJ1-5; D gene ambiguous. The CDR3 is 16 amino acids. Germline CDR1 reads MDHEN; CDR2 reads SYDVKM. V lost 0 bases and J 3 bases, leaving 12 bases between the germline ends. The CDR3 spells CASSLWMISSNQPQHF. The CDR3 nucleotides read TGTGCCAGCAGTTTATGGATGATTAGTTCCAATCAGCCCCAGCATTTT.

J is TRBJ1-3 and V is TRBV5-1; the D gene is possibly TRBD1 (6 bases). V shed 3 bases and J shed 0 bases, with 10 bases lying between them. CDR1 SGHRS and CDR2 YFSETQ come from the germline V gene. There are 15 residues in the CDR3. CDR3 protein: CASSSGQSSGNTIYF. CDR3 coding DNA: TGCGCCAGCAGCTCAGGACAGTCCTCTGGAAACACCATATATTTT.

This chain uses TRBV14 with TRBJ2-3; TRBD1 matches at 7 bases. This CDR3 is built from 16 residues. Germline V gives CDR1 SGHDN, CDR2 FVKESK. J gave up 4 bases and V 3 bases, and 10 bases lay outside the gene matches. DNA for the CDR3: TGTGCCAGCAGCCATATGAGACAGGGAATGGCAGATACGCAGTATTTT. As protein: CASSHMRQGMADTQYF.